The 20 T cell receptor beta chains below all came from one sample that was sequenced in a study of blood T cell repertoires in COVID-19. Libraries were prepared by immunoSEQ multiplex PCR; TCRdb keeps only in-frame clonotypes and omits some of them. The sample includes hundreds of thousands of clones, 80% to 90% of them seen just once. The sequenced material came from PBMCs or T cells enriched from blood (not recorded which). The origin of the receptors is a woman aged 40 to 50 with acute COVID-19.

This chain connects TRBV2 to TRBJ1-3, with D possibly being TRBD1 (5 bases). Germline V gives CDR1 SNHLY, CDR2 FYNNEI. Trimming pared 5 bases from V and 4 bases from J, leaving 15 bases between. The CDR3 sequence is 15 residues long. The CDR3 spells CASSPQGPLGNTIYF. CDR3 coding DNA: TGTGCCAGCAGTCCTCAGGGCCCGCTCGGAAACACCATATATTTT.

The chain links TRBV5-1 to TRBJ1-1; D is perhaps TRBD1 (6 bases). V lost 5 bases and J lost 2, with 13 bases in between. The CDR3 contains 14 residues. Germline CDR1 reads SGHRS; CDR2 reads YFSETQ. CDR3 sequence: CASRQGQGNTEAFF. Written as DNA, the CDR3 is TGCGCCAGCAGACAGGGTCAGGGAAACACTGAAGCTTTCTTT.

This clone has a handful of counts. This chain links TRBV2 with TRBJ1-5; 7 bases agree with TRBD1. The CDR3 has 14 residues. V lost 6 bases and J lost 6; bases outside the gene matches: 8. CDR1 is SNHLY, CDR2 FYNNEI, per germline. The CDR3 sequence is CASRGDRAGQPQHF. The CDR3 DNA is TGTGCCAGCAGAGGAGACAGGGCAGGTCAGCCCCAGCATTTT.

This chain links TRBV4-1 with TRBJ2-7; TRBD2 aligns across 9 bases. V was pared by 1 base and J by 3 bases, with 7 bases of the junction left unmatched. The CDR3 sequence is 16 residues long. The germline V gene encodes CDR1 MGHRA and CDR2 YSYEKL. The CDR3 sequence is CASSQAVSGRLYEQYF. CDR3 bases: TGCGCCAGCAGCCAAGCGGTAAGCGGGAGGCTCTACGAGCAGTACTTC.

The chain carries TRBV11-3 and TRBJ2-5; 10 bases match TRBD1. The length of the CDR3 is 16 residues. In germline, CDR1 is SGHNT, CDR2 YENEEA. With 3 bases clipped from V and 4 bases from J, the junction kept 8 bases outside the gene matches. CDR3 loop: CASSLAGQGTLETQYF. CDR3 nucleotide sequence: TGTGCCAGCAGCTTGGCGGGACAGGGGACCCTAGAGACCCAGTACTTC.

The chain uses TRBV19 and TRBJ2-3, with D possibly TRBD2 on 6 matching bases. CDR3 length: 14 amino acids. V was clipped by 6 bases and J by 1 base, with 11 bases between them. Germline CDR1 and CDR2: LNHDA and SQIVND (reference sequence). CDR3 coding DNA: TGTGCCAGTAGAGCTAGCGCGCGCACAGATACGCAGTATTTT. Translated, it gives CASRASARTDTQYF.

This chain links TRBV7-9 with TRBJ1-1; D uncertain. CDR3 length: 13 amino acids. In germline, CDR1 is SEHNR, CDR2 FQNEAQ (reference sequence). Trimming took off 10 bases at V and 0 bases at J, with 12 bases between the two ends. CDR3 amino acids: CATLGVVNTEAFF. The DNA for the CDR3 is TGTGCCACCCTAGGAGTAGTGAACACTGAAGCTTTCTTT.

This rearrangement joins TRBV7-8 to TRBJ2-3, with 10 bases that match TRBD2. Germline CDR1 is SGHVS and CDR2 is FQNEAQ. With V trimmed by 4 bases and J by 7 bases, 11 bases remained unmatched. CDR3 length: 16 amino acids. The CDR3 loop is CASSSGASGRRNTQYF. As DNA, the CDR3 is TGTGCCAGCAGCTCCGGGGCTAGCGGGAGAAGGAATACGCAGTATTTT.

The rearrangement joins TRBV30 to TRBJ1-2, with 8 bases fitting TRBD1. The CDR3 is 15 residues long. Germline trimming cut 3 bases from V and 6 bases from J; bases unmatched to any gene: 12. Germline CDR1 GTSNPN, CDR2 SVGIG (reference sequence). CDR3 region: CAWSYTTGGGDGYTF. As DNA, the CDR3 is TGTGCCTGGAGCTACACAACAGGGGGAGGAGATGGCTACACCTTC.

In its sample, this clone was seen once. This chain uses TRBV19 with TRBJ2-3; 9 nucleotides align to TRBD1. The germline V gene encodes CDR1 LNHDA and CDR2 SQIVND (reference sequence). The CDR3 is made up of 14 amino acids. V was clipped by 6 bases and J by 1 base; unmatched bases: 2. The CDR3 DNA sequence: TGTGCCAGTAGGGACAGGGGTCGCACAGATACGCAGTATTTT. Translating gives CASRDRGRTDTQYF.

V and J are TRBV28 and TRBJ1-2, with 7 bases fitting TRBD1. The CDR3 totals 15 residues. V shed 6 bases and J 3 bases; nucleotides not matched to a gene: 10. From germline, CDR1 is MDHEN and CDR2 SYDVKM. The CDR3 DNA reads TGTGCCAGCAGCCTACAGGGGCCCCCGGACTATGGCTACACCTTC. As protein: CASSLQGPPDYGYTF.

This chain links TRBV18 with TRBJ1-3; 8 nucleotides line up with TRBD1. The length of the CDR3 is 16 residues. Germline lookup yields CDR1 KGHSH and CDR2 LQKENI. V trimming: 3 bases; J trimming: 2 bases; junction bases outside the gene matches: 6. The CDR3 is CASSPSGQGTGNTIYF. The CDR3 DNA reads as TGTGCCAGCTCACCCTCCGGACAGGGCACTGGAAACACCATATATTTT.

This clone was seen a single time. The chain combines TRBV27 with TRBJ2-1; 9 bases fit TRBD1. Germline CDR1 MNHEY, CDR2 SMNVEV (reference sequence). The CDR3 runs to 16 residues. V lost 6 bases and J lost 5; bases outside the gene matches: 11. The CDR3 DNA reads TGTGCCAGCAGCCCCACAGGGGGCATAGGAGACAATGAGCAGTTCTTC. Its translation is CASSPTGGIGDNEQFF.

The rearrangement joins TRBV5-6 to TRBJ2-7, with D maybe TRBD2 (6 bases). CDR1 and CDR2 from the germline V gene are SGHDT and YYEEEE. The V end was cut by 4 bases, the J end by 3 bases, with 20 bases between. The CDR3 is 16 residues long. The CDR3 here is CASSPGVNPAVYEQYF. The CDR3 nucleotides are TGTGCCAGCAGCCCGGGGGTTAATCCTGCGGTCTACGAGCAGTACTTC.

V is TRBV5-6 and J is TRBJ1-1; possibly TRBD1 for D (5 bases). Germline V lookup: CDR1 SGHDT, CDR2 YYEEEE. The CDR3 sequence is 14 residues long. V was trimmed by 0 bases and J by 0 bases, leaving 6 bases between them. CDR3 nucleotide sequence: TGTGCCAGCAGCTTGGACAGGATGAACACTGAAGCTTTCTTT. This sequence encodes CASSLDRMNTEAFF.

This chain connects TRBV5-4 to TRBJ2-1; 9 bases map to TRBD2. CDR1 is SGHNT and CDR2 is YYREEE in the germline V gene (reference sequence). This CDR3 contains 16 residues. Trimming cost V 4 bases and J 0 bases; bases outside gene matches: 5. The CDR3 region has the DNA TGTGCCAGCAGCAAGAGTAGCGGGAGCTCCTACAATGAGCAGTTCTTC. Encoded protein: CASSKSSGSSYNEQFF.

This chain uses TRBV6-6 with TRBJ1-2; D remains ambiguous. Germline values: CDR1 MNHNY, CDR2 SVGAGI (reference sequence). V was pared by 4 bases and J by 4 bases, with 10 bases between. The CDR3 is made up of 13 amino acids. CDR3 residues: CASSSAAGYGYTF. CDR3 DNA sequence: TGTGCCAGCAGTTCCGCGGCGGGCTATGGCTACACCTTC.

This chain links TRBV7-2 with TRBJ1-4, with D unclear. Trimming left V 4 bases short and J 4 bases short, with 10 bases between. The germline gives CDR1 SGHTA, CDR2 FQGNSA. This CDR3 has 14 residues. The CDR3 DNA follows: TGTGCCAGCAGCTCCTCAGGTTATAATGAAAAACTGTTTTTT. It translates to CASSSSGYNEKLFF.

This chain connects TRBV9 to TRBJ1-5; D gene ambiguous. This CDR3 is built from 15 residues. Trimming cost V 4 bases and J 0 bases, with 11 bases left between them. Germline CDR1 reads SGDLS; CDR2 reads YYNGEE. This chain's CDR3 is CASSTEGGSNQPQHF. The CDR3 DNA follows: TGTGCCAGCAGCACTGAGGGCGGTAGCAATCAGCCCCAGCATTTT.

The chain couples TRBV18 to TRBJ1-3; 7 bases align to TRBD1. V lost 3 bases to trimming and J lost 0 bases; unmatched junction nucleotides: 8. Germline V lookup: CDR1 KGHSH, CDR2 LQKENI. This CDR3 has 17 amino acids. DNA of the CDR3: TGTGCCAGCTCACCGCCGGGACAGCATAGCTCTGGAAACACCATATATTTT. Translated: CASSPPGQHSSGNTIYF.